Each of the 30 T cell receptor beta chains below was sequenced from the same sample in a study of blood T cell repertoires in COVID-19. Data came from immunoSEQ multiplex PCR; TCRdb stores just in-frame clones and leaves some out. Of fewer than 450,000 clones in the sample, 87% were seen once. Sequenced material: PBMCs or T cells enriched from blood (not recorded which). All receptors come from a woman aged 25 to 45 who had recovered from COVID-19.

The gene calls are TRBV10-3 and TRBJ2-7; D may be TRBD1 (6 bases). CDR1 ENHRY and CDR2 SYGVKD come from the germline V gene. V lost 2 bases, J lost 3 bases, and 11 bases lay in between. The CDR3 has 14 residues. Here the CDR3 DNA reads TGTGCCATCAGTGAGGTTAAACAGGGCTACGAGCAGTACTTC. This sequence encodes CAISEVKQGYEQYF.

This chain's CDR3 is CAISEADRGEKLFF. CDR3 sequence (DNA): TGTGCCATCAGTGAGGCGGACAGGGGCGAAAAACTGTTTTTT. This chain links TRBV10-3 with TRBJ1-4, with 9 bases matching TRBD1. CDR1 ENHRY and CDR2 SYGVKD come from the germline V gene. The V segment lost 2 bases and the J segment 8 bases; nucleotides outside the gene matches: 3. This CDR3 is 14 amino acids long.

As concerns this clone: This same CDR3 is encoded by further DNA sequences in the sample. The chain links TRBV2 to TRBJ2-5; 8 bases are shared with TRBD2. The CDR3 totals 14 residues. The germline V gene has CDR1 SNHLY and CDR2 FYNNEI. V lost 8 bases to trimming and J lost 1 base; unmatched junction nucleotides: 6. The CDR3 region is CASRASGPQETQYF. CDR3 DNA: TGTGCCAGCCGTGCTAGCGGGCCCCAAGAGACCCAGTACTTC.

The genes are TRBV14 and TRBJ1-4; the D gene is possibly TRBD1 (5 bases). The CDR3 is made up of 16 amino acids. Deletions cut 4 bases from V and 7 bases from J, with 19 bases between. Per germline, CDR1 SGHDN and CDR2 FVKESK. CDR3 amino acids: CASSPLRGGGVEKLFF. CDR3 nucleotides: TGTGCCAGCAGCCCCCTGCGCGGCGGGGGGGTTGAAAAACTGTTTTTT. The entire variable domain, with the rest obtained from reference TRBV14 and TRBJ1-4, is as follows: EAGVTQFPSHSVIEKGQTVTLRCDPISGHDNLYWYRRVMGKEIKFLLHFVKESKQDESGMPNNRFLAERTGGTYSTLKVQPAELEDSGVYFCASSPLRGGGVEKLFFGSGTQLSVL.

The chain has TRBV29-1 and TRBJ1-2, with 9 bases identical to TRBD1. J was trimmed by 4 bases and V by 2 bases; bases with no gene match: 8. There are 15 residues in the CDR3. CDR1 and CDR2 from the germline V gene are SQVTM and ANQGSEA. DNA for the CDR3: TGCAGCGTTGAACAGTCGGGACAGGGCGGCTATGGCTACACCTTC. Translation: CSVEQSGQGGYGYTF.

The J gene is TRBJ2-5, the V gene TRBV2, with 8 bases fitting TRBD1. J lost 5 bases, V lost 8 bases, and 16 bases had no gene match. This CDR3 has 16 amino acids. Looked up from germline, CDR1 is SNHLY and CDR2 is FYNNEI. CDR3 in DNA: TGTGCCAGCTCTCTCAGGGGACAGGACCCGTGGGAGACCCAGTACTTC. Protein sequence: CASSLRGQDPWETQYF.

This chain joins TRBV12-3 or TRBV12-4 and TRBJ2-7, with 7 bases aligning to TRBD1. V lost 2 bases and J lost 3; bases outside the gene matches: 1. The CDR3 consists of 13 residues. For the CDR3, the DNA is TGTGCCAGCAGTTTACAGGGGGTCTACGAGCAGTACTTC. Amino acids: CASSLQGVYEQYF.

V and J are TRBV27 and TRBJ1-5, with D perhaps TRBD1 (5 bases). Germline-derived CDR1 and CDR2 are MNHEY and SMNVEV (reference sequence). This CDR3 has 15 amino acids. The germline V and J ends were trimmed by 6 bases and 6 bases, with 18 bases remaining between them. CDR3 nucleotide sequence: TGTGCCAGCAGCCTCTTTGGCAGGGTTGGTCAGCCCCAGCATTTT. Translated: CASSLFGRVGQPQHF.

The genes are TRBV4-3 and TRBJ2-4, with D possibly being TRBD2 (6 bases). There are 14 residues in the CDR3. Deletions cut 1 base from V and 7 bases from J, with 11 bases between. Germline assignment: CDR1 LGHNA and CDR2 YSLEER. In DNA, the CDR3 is TGCGCCAGCAGCCAAGTATCGGAGGGGAACATTCAGTACTTC. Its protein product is CASSQVSEGNIQYF.

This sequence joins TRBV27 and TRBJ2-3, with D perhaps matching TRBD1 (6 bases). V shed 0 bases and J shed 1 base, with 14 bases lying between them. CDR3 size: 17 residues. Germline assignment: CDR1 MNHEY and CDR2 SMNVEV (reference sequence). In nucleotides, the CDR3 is TGTGCCAGCAGTTTATCTGGGGGCCGATCAGGCACAGATACGCAGTATTTT. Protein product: CASSLSGGRSGTDTQYF.

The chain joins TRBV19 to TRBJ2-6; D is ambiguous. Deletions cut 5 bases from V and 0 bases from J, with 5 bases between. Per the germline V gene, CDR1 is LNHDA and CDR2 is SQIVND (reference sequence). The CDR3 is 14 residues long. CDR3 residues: CASSENSGANVLTF. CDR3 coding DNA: TGTGCCAGTAGTGAGAACTCTGGGGCCAACGTCCTGACTTTC.

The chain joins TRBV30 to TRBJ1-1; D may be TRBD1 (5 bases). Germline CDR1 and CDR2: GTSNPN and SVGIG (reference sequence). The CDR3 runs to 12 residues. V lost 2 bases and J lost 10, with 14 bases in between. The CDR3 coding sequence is TGTGCCTGGAGTCCCCAGGGCAGAGGAGCTTTCTTT. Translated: CAWSPQGRGAFF.

DNA for the CDR3: TGTGCCAGCTCACCACAGGGACAGGGAGGCACTGAAGCTTTCTTT. Protein product: CASSPQGQGGTEAFF. The rearrangement uses TRBV18 and TRBJ1-1, with 9 bases aligning to TRBD1. This CDR3 comprises 15 residues. Germline values: CDR1 KGHSH, CDR2 LQKENI. V shed 1 base, J shed 4 bases, and the junction held 4 bases outside the gene matches.

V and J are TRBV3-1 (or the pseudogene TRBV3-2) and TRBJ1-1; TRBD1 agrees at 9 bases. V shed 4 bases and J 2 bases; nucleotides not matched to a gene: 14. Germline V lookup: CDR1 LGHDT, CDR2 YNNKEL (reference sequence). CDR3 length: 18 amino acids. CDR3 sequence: CASSPALRPDRGNTEAFF. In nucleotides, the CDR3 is TGTGCCAGCAGCCCAGCCTTACGCCCGGACAGGGGTAACACTGAAGCTTTCTTT.

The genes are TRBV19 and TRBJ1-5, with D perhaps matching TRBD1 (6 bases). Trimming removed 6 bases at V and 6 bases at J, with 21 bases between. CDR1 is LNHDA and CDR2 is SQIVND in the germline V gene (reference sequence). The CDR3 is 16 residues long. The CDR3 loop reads CASRPRGGAVGQPQHF. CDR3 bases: TGTGCCAGTAGGCCACGTGGGGGGGCGGTAGGTCAGCCCCAGCATTTT.

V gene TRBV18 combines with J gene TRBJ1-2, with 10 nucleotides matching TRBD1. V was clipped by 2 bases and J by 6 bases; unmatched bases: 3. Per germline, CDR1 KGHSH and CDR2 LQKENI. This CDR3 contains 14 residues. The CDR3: CASSPGTGEDGYTF. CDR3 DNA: TGTGCCAGCTCACCAGGGACAGGGGAGGATGGCTACACCTTC.

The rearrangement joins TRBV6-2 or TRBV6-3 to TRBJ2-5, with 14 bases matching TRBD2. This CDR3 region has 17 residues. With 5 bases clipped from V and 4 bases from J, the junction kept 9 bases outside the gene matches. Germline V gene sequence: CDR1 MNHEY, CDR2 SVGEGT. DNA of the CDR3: TGTGCCAGCAGTCCCCCGGGACTAGCGGGGGTCGCAGAGACCCAGTACTTC. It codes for CASSPPGLAGVAETQYF.

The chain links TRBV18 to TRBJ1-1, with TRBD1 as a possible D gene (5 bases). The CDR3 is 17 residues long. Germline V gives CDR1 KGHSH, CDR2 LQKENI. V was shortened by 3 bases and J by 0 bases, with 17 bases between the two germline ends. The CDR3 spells CASSPVYRGTMNTEAFF. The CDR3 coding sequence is TGTGCCAGCTCACCGGTTTATCGGGGGACCATGAACACTGAAGCTTTCTTT. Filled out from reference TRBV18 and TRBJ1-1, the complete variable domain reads NAGVMQNPRHLVRRRGQEARLRCSPMKGHSHVYWYRQLPEEGLKFMVYLQKENIIDESGMPKERFSAEFPKEGPSILRIQQVVRGDSAAYFCASSPVYRGTMNTEAFFGQGTRLTVV.

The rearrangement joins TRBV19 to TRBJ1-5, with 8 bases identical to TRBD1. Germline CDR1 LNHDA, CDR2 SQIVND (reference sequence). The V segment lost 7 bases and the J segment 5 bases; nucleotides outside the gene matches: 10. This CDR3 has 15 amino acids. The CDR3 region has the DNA TGTGCCAGTACCTTAGGACAGGGCAACTATCAGCCCCAGCATTTT. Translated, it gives CASTLGQGNYQPQHF.

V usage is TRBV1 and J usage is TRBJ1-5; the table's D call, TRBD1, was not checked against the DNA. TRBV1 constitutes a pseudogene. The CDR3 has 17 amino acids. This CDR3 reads CTSSREMSATGNQPQHF. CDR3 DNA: TGCACCAGCAGCCGAGAAATGAGTGCGACAGGGAATCAGCCCCAGCATTTT.

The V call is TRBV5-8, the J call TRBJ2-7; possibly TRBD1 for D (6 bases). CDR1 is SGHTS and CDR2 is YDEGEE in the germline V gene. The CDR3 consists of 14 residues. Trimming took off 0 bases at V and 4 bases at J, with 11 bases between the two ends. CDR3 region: CASSLGQAFYEQYF. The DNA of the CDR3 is TGTGCCAGCAGCTTGGGACAGGCGTTTTACGAGCAGTACTTC.

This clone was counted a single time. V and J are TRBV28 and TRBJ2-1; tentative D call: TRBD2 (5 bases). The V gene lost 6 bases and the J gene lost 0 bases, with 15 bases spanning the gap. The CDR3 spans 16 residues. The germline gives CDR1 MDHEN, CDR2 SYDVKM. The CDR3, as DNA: TGTGCCAGCAGCCAGCACCGGGGAAGCTCCTACAATGAGCAGTTCTTC. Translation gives CASSQHRGSSYNEQFF.

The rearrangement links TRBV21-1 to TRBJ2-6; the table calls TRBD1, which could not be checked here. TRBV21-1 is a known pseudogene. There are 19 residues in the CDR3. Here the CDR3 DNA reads TGTGCCAGCAGCAAAGCGCCGGACAGCGATGCCTCTGGGGCCAACGTCCTGACTTTC. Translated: CASSKAPDSDASGANVLTF.

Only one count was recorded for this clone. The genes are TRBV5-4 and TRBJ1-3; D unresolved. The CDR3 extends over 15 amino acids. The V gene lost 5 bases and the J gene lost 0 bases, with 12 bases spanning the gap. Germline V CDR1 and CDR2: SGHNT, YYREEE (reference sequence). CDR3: CASSTALSSGNTIYF. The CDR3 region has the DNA TGTGCCAGCAGTACCGCCCTTAGCTCTGGAAACACCATATATTTT.

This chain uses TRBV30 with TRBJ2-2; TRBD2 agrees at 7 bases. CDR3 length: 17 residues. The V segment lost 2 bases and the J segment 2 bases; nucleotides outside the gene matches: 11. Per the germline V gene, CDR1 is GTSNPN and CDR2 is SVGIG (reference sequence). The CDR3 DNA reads TGTGCCTGGAGTTTCCCGACTAGCCTCCGTAACACCGGGGAGCTGTTTTTT. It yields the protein CAWSFPTSLRNTGELFF.

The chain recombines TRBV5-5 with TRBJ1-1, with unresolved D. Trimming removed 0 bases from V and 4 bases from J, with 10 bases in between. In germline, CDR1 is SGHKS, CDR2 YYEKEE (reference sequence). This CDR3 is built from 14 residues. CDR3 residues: CASSLEARSTEAFF. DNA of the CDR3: TGTGCCAGCAGCTTGGAGGCTCGGAGCACTGAAGCTTTCTTT.

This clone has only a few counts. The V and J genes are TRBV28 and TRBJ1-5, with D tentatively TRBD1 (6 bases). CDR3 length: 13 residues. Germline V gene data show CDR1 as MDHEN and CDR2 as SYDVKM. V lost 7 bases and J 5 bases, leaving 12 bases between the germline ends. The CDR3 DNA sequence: TGTGCCAGCAATCACGACAGGTATCAGCCCCAGCATTTT. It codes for CASNHDRYQPQHF.

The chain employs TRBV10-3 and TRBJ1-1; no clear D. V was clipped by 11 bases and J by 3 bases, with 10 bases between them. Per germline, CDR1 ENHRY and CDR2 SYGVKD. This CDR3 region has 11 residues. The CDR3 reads CAVGSDTEAFF. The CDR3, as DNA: TGTGCCGTCGGGTCGGACACTGAAGCTTTCTTT.

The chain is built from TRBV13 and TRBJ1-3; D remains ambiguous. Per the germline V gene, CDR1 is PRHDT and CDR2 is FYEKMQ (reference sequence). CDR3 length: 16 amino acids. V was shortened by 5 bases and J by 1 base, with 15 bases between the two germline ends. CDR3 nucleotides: TGTGCCAGCAGCCAGTCGGGGAGGGCATCTGGAAACACCATATATTTT. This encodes CASSQSGRASGNTIYF.

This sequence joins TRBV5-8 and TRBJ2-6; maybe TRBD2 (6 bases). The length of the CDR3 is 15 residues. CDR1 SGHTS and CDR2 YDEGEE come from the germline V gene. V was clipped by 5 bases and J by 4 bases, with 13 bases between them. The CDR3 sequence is CASRARGYGANVLTF. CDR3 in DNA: TGTGCCAGCAGGGCTCGGGGGTACGGGGCCAACGTCCTGACTTTC.